This T cell receptor (beta chain) was observed in a study of early T cells in non-severe SARS-CoV-2 infection. Germline-derived CDR1 and CDR2 are SEHNR and FQNEAQ (reference sequence). V was cut by 4 bases and J by 3 bases, with 22 bases left in between. The CDR3 totals 17 residues. The protocol attached unique molecular identifiers to individual cDNA molecules. TCRdb used MiXCR to reprocess the 5' RACE reads, holding one entry per CDR3 protein. The sample lists about 49,000 distinct CDR3 sequences; more than 5.5% were seen once. Overall study results and limits: Private and CD4 specificities were missed by VDJdb matching, which favored anti-spike CD8 responses.

The sample holds many counts of this clonotype. Its antigen is still unknown. The sequenced sample was whole blood, obtained at baseline. This receptor was obtained from an adult who was a healthcare worker with PCR-confirmed SARS-CoV-2 infection or an uninfected control (not recorded which). The chain carries TRBV7-9 and TRBJ2-7; perhaps TRBD2 as D (5 bases). The CDR3 region is CASSSDLLDGVFYEQYF. CDR3 nucleotides: TGTGCCAGCAGCTCCGACTTGCTGGACGGGGTTTTCTACGAGCAGTACTTC.